The rows below give T cell receptor beta chains drawn from one sample of a study of blood T cell repertoires in COVID-19. Assay used: immunoSEQ multiplex PCR; TCRdb lists only in-frame clones, some missing. The table shows roughly 58,000 clones, with roughly 77% occurring only once. Material for sequencing was peripheral blood. Receptor source: a man aged 60-69 years with COVID-19, enrolled during active disease. The CDR3 runs from the conserved cysteine through the conserved F or W. Fields, in order: D gene, V gene, CDR3 protein. The D gene is left open where the match is weak.

>TRBD1|TRBV2
CASLGTGPEQFF
>TRBD1|TRBV2
CASSLDRGANYGYTF
>TRBD2|TRBV15
CATSRGEGFSYEQYF
>TRBD1|TRBV5-6
CASKIAGGYEQYF
>TRBD1|TRBV10-3
CAISERTGANYGYTF
>-|TRBV25-1
CASSETTGMNTEAFF
>TRBD2|TRBV27
CASSSGLAPHEQYF
>-|TRBV20-1
CSASRSGQVSYNEQFF
>TRBD1|TRBV18
CASSPEGQGEYEQYF
>TRBD1|TRBV5-1
CASSLGGGTGVGEQYF
>-|TRBV4-1
CASSQDRPSVTDTQYF
>TRBD1|TRBV6-6
CASKPQGATDTQYF
>-|TRBV19
CASTGTYSSNQPQHF
>TRBD1|TRBV4-3
CASSQQGDGNTIYF
>-|TRBV3-1/TRBV3-2
CASSQVEVGTFSYEQYF
>TRBD2|TRBV3-1/TRBV3-2
CASRVGGAYNEQFF
>TRBD2|TRBV9
CASSVGGEGKQFF
>-|TRBV3-1/TRBV3-2
CASSQAWESGGELFF
>TRBD2|TRBV3-1/TRBV3-2
CASSTPGTSPSVRNTQYF
>-|TRBV5-1
CASSPEPVRTNYGYTF
>-|TRBV5-1
CASSSLMETQYF
>-|TRBV9
CASSEFSLTDTQYF
>TRBD1|TRBV3-1/TRBV3-2
CASSQTLDRALAKNIQYF
>TRBD1|TRBV24-1
CATSDDKGQGAMYEQYF
>-|TRBV30
CAWRTASNTGELFF
>TRBD1|TRBV5-1
CASSGQTGPVDGYTF
>-|TRBV19
CASSIETGYGYTF
>-|TRBV6-5
CASSYPSGTGDQPQHF
>TRBD1|TRBV6-5
CASIRQGLAEAFF
>TRBD2|TRBV9
CASSPQTSGRTDTQYF
>TRBD1|TRBV25-1
CASSNRDRVGSSYEQYF
>TRBD1|TRBV7-3
CASSPDRVNTGELFF
>TRBD1|TRBV6-6
CASRPDRQTYEQYF
>-|TRBV6-5
CASQVTGINSPLHF
>-|TRBV6-6
CASSYSYEQFF
>-|TRBV7-7
CASSLTSEGPQHF
>TRBD1|TRBV5-1
CASSPGRRQGRNGYTF
>-|TRBV21-1
CASSKWRDRTGGNTIYF